This T cell receptor beta chain was documented in a study of blood T cell repertoires in COVID-19. Background on the study: Whether acute or convalescent, the COVID-19 samples came from the United States, Italy and Spain. From T cells, B-cell-depleted T cells, or PBMCs came the material, which was cDNA or gDNA.

Authors' processing steps: From reference gene primer amplification, estimates of nucleated cell counts were derived. Here immunoSEQ multiplex PCR was the method, and the copy in TCRdb shows in-frame clones only, minus some. The DNA was the basis for D and trimming; V, J and clone size are from that table. The sample lists 300,000 to 400,000 clones, around 84% occurring once. Germline values: CDR1 MNHEY, CDR2 SVGAGI. V trimming: 2 bases; J trimming: 3 bases; junction bases outside the gene matches: 6. The CDR3 has 15 amino acids. Material: peripheral blood. The rearrangement links TRBV6-5 to TRBJ1-1; 7 bases match TRBD1. This receptor was obtained from a human donor in a cohort sampled during active COVID-19. The CDR3 bases are TGTGCCAGCAGTTACAAAAGGGGGCAGCACACTGAAGCTTTCTTT. Protein: CASSYKRGQHTEAFF.